This is a list of T cell receptor beta chains from one sample in a study of OX40 agonist ivuxolimab in advanced cancers. Using immunoSEQ multiplex PCR, the repertoire was profiled, and TCRdb retains in-frame clones only, with some absent. The table includes roughly 62,000 clones, about 85% detected once. The specimen comprised CD4+ or CD8+ T cells sorted from blood, sampled in a trial of the OX40 agonist ivuxolimab. These receptors were taken from an adult with an advanced solid tumor such as melanoma, head and neck, liver or kidney cancer. Both conserved end residues are part of each CDR3. A D gene is named only where the DNA matches it firmly. The size field is filled for only some rows; it gives once, few, many or a size class.

CDR3nt: TGCGCCAGCATAGCCCAGGACCACACCGGGGAGCTGTTTTTT; CDR3aa: CASIAQDHTGELFF; v_gene: TRBV5-1; d_gene: .; j_gene: TRBJ2-2; abundance: .
CDR3nt: TGTGCCATCAGTGAGTGGGATAGCGGGAGCACAGATACGCAGTATTTT; CDR3aa: CAISEWDSGSTDTQYF; v_gene: TRBV10-3; d_gene: TRBD2; j_gene: TRBJ2-3; abundance: .
CDR3nt: TGTGCCAGCAGCGGCCTGTCTCGGGCCGGTCCGGCGGATACGCAGTATTTT; CDR3aa: CASSGLSRAGPADTQYF; v_gene: TRBV28; d_gene: .; j_gene: TRBJ2-3; abundance: few
CDR3nt: TGTGCCAGCAGCCAACTTTCCCTAGCGGGCAATGAGCAGTTCTTC; CDR3aa: CASSQLSLAGNEQFF; v_gene: TRBV7-8; d_gene: TRBD2; j_gene: TRBJ2-1; abundance: .
CDR3nt: TGTGCCAGCAGTGAACTCCAGGGAATAGGTGAGCAGTACTTC; CDR3aa: CASSELQGIGEQYF; v_gene: TRBV2; d_gene: .; j_gene: TRBJ2-7; abundance: once
CDR3nt: TGTGCCAGCAATGTAGCGGGACCTAATGAGCAGTTCTTC; CDR3aa: CASNVAGPNEQFF; v_gene: TRBV6-1; d_gene: TRBD2; j_gene: TRBJ2-1; abundance: .
CDR3nt: TGTGCCAGCAGTCCCGGGACAGTTGAGGGTGAAAAACTGTTTTTT; CDR3aa: CASSPGTVEGEKLFF; v_gene: TRBV27; d_gene: TRBD1; j_gene: TRBJ1-4; abundance: .
CDR3nt: TGTGCCAGCAGTTTCACCGGGACGGATACAACCTACGAGCAGTACTTC; CDR3aa: CASSFTGTDTTYEQYF; v_gene: TRBV7-2; d_gene: .; j_gene: TRBJ2-7; abundance: .
CDR3nt: TGTGCCAGCAGTTACTCGACAACTGCTGACGAGCAGTACTTC; CDR3aa: CASSYSTTADEQYF; v_gene: TRBV6-5; d_gene: .; j_gene: TRBJ2-7; abundance: .
CDR3nt: TGCGCCAGCAGCTTGGCCTTTACAACTAATGAAAAACTGTTTTTT; CDR3aa: CASSLAFTTNEKLFF; v_gene: TRBV5-1; d_gene: .; j_gene: TRBJ1-4; abundance: .
CDR3nt: TGTGCCAGCAGCTTGGAGGCAGACTCTGGAAACACCATATATTTT; CDR3aa: CASSLEADSGNTIYF; v_gene: TRBV5-5; d_gene: .; j_gene: TRBJ1-3; abundance: .
CDR3nt: TGTGCTAGTGGCTCGGACAGCTACAATGAGCAGTTCTTC; CDR3aa: CASGSDSYNEQFF; v_gene: TRBV12-5; d_gene: .; j_gene: TRBJ2-1; abundance: .
CDR3nt: TGTGCCAGCAGTTTATGGAGGGGGACAGGGTACGAGCAGTACTTC; CDR3aa: CASSLWRGTGYEQYF; v_gene: TRBV28; d_gene: TRBD1; j_gene: TRBJ2-7; abundance: .
CDR3nt: TGCGCCAGCAGCCTAGGACAGGGTGAAGCTTTCTTT; CDR3aa: CASSLGQGEAFF; v_gene: TRBV5-1; d_gene: TRBD1; j_gene: TRBJ1-1; abundance: .
CDR3nt: TGTGCCAGCAGTAAGGACGAGGGCCAGGATGAGCAGTTCTTC; CDR3aa: CASSKDEGQDEQFF; v_gene: TRBV2; d_gene: .; j_gene: TRBJ2-1; abundance: .
CDR3nt: TGTGCCAGCAGCGCCCTGGCGGGAGGGGGGACCGGGGAGCTGTTTTTT; CDR3aa: CASSALAGGGTGELFF; v_gene: TRBV7-2; d_gene: TRBD2; j_gene: TRBJ2-2; abundance: few
CDR3nt: TGTGCCAGCAGCAACGACAGTCGCTGGAACACTGAAGCTTTCTTT; CDR3aa: CASSNDSRWNTEAFF; v_gene: TRBV5-6; d_gene: .; j_gene: TRBJ1-1; abundance: .
CDR3nt: TGTGCCAGCAGCTCCGGACAGGTTTACCATCAGCCCCAGCATTTT; CDR3aa: CASSSGQVYHQPQHF; v_gene: TRBV7-8; d_gene: TRBD1; j_gene: TRBJ1-5; abundance: .
CDR3nt: TGTGCCACCCTCCCAGCAGGGCAGGGAAATGAGCAGTTCTTC; CDR3aa: CATLPAGQGNEQFF; v_gene: TRBV6-5; d_gene: .; j_gene: TRBJ2-1; abundance: .
CDR3nt: TGTGCCAGCAGTTTGGGCACTGAAGCTTTCTTT; CDR3aa: CASSLGTEAFF; v_gene: TRBV28; d_gene: .; j_gene: TRBJ1-1; abundance: .
CDR3nt: TGTGCCAGCAGCTTGTTCCGACAGGGGGATGAAAAACTGTTTTTT; CDR3aa: CASSLFRQGDEKLFF; v_gene: TRBV5-8; d_gene: TRBD1; j_gene: TRBJ1-4; abundance: once
CDR3nt: TGCGCCAGCAGCTCGTGGGAGACCGGGTACGAGCAGTACTTC; CDR3aa: CASSSWETGYEQYF; v_gene: TRBV5-1; d_gene: .; j_gene: TRBJ2-7; abundance: .
CDR3nt: TGTGCCATCAGTGACCTATCAACTAGAAGGGGCAATGAGCAGTTCTTC; CDR3aa: CAISDLSTRRGNEQFF; v_gene: TRBV10-3; d_gene: .; j_gene: TRBJ2-1; abundance: .
CDR3nt: TGTGCCAGCAGCTCCGGGCCGGAAAATGAGCAGTTCTTC; CDR3aa: CASSSGPENEQFF; v_gene: TRBV11-1; d_gene: .; j_gene: TRBJ2-1; abundance: .
CDR3nt: TGTGCCAGCAGCCCTTCTAGCGCTTTCTACGAGCAGTACTTC; CDR3aa: CASSPSSAFYEQYF; v_gene: TRBV11-2; d_gene: .; j_gene: TRBJ2-7; abundance: .
CDR3nt: TGTGCCAGCAGCTTAGGCACTGTTGCGGGATCGGGGGCCGGGGAGCTGTTTTTT; CDR3aa: CASSLGTVAGSGAGELFF; v_gene: TRBV7-2; d_gene: .; j_gene: TRBJ2-2; abundance: .
CDR3nt: TGTGCCATCCCGGGACACCCCGGGGGAGAGCAGTACTTC; CDR3aa: CAIPGHPGGEQYF; v_gene: TRBV28; d_gene: .; j_gene: TRBJ2-7; abundance: .
CDR3nt: TGTGCCAGCAGCCCCGCCCCCGGGGTCACAGATACGCAGTATTTT; CDR3aa: CASSPAPGVTDTQYF; v_gene: TRBV7-2; d_gene: .; j_gene: TRBJ2-3; abundance: .
CDR3nt: TGTGCCAGCAGTTTGGAGGAAGGGTTGGGCCAAGAGACCCAGTACTTC; CDR3aa: CASSLEEGLGQETQYF; v_gene: TRBV28; d_gene: .; j_gene: TRBJ2-5; abundance: .
CDR3nt: TGTGTCAGCAGCTTCCCAGACAGTAATCAGCCCCAGCATTTT; CDR3aa: CVSSFPDSNQPQHF; v_gene: TRBV5-8; d_gene: .; j_gene: TRBJ1-5; abundance: .